These 17 T cell receptor beta chains were sequenced from one sample in a study of blood T cell repertoires in COVID-19. Profiled with immunoSEQ multiplex PCR; TCRdb holds only in-frame clones, not every one. The sample lists 150,000 to 200,000 clones; about 89% were seen once. Sequences were obtained from peripheral blood. These receptors came from a man aged 18 to 30 who had recovered from COVID-19.

J is TRBJ2-1 and V is TRBV24-1; D is perhaps TRBD1 (6 bases). The CDR3 contains 13 residues. CDR1 and CDR2 (germline): KGHDR, SFDVKD. V lost 3 bases to trimming and J lost 6 bases, with 8 bases between them. CDR3 residues: CATSDGTSNEQFF. CDR3 bases: TGTGCCACCAGTGATGGGACATCCAATGAGCAGTTCTTC.

The V and J genes are TRBV7-2 and TRBJ2-7; TRBD2 might be the D (5 bases). The CDR3 consists of 14 residues. V was pared by 2 bases and J by 5 bases, with 13 bases between. Germline loops: CDR1 SGHTA, CDR2 FQGNSA. DNA of the CDR3: TGTGCCAGCAGCTTAACTGGGAGAGGCGACGAGCAGTACTTC. Its protein product is CASSLTGRGDEQYF.

V usage is TRBV27 and J usage is TRBJ2-1, with TRBD2 matching 9 bases. The CDR3 is 16 amino acids. V lost 4 bases to trimming and J lost 12 bases; unmatched junction nucleotides: 16. The germline V gene has CDR1 MNHEY and CDR2 SMNVEV (reference sequence). In nucleotides, the CDR3 is TGTGCCAGCAGTTCACTCCGGACTAGCGAGTTAGGAGCGCAGTTCTTC. It yields the protein CASSSLRTSELGAQFF.

The gene calls are TRBV3-1 (or the pseudogene TRBV3-2) and TRBJ1-2; D possibly corresponds to TRBD1 (6 bases). The CDR3 consists of 13 residues. Trimming stripped 8 bases from V and 5 bases from J, with 15 bases between. Germline lookup yields CDR1 LGHDT and CDR2 YNNKEL (reference sequence). The CDR3 DNA is TGTGCCAGCGGGGGCCTTGGATTGTATGGCTACACCTTC. Amino acid sequence: CASGGLGLYGYTF.

V is TRBV27 and J is TRBJ2-5; 9 bases agree with TRBD1. V gave up 3 bases and J gave up 0 bases; unmatched junction bases: 2. The germline V gene encodes CDR1 MNHEY and CDR2 SMNVEV (reference sequence). This CDR3 is 15 amino acids long. CDR3 region: CASSLYRGHQETQYF. CDR3 sequence (DNA): TGTGCCAGCAGTTTGTACAGGGGGCACCAAGAGACCCAGTACTTC.

The chain employs TRBV4-1 and TRBJ1-1, with a possible D match to TRBD1 (6 bases). V gave up 4 bases and J gave up 3 bases, with 12 bases separating them. Germline V lookup: CDR1 MGHRA, CDR2 YSYEKL. The CDR3 consists of 14 residues. In nucleotides, the CDR3 is TGCGCCAGCAGCCCACCCGGGGGGCACACTGAAGCTTTCTTT. This codes for CASSPPGGHTEAFF.

The J gene is TRBJ2-1, the V gene TRBV9, with D uncertain. The CDR3 length is 13 residues. V dropped 0 bases and J dropped 6 bases, with 7 bases sitting between them. Germline V gene lookup returns CDR1 SGDLS and CDR2 YYNGEE. The CDR3 sequence is CASSVVSSNEQFF. The CDR3 DNA follows: TGTGCCAGCAGCGTAGTTAGCTCCAATGAGCAGTTCTTC.

This clone appeared a single time. CDR3 sequence: CASSRGTGGNTEAFF. CDR3 sequence (DNA): TGCGCCAGCAGCAGAGGGACAGGGGGGAACACTGAAGCTTTCTTT. V usage is TRBV5-1 and J usage is TRBJ1-1; 11 bases line up with TRBD1. The CDR3 is 15 amino acids. J was trimmed by 1 base and V by 4 bases; bases with no gene match: 3. The germline V gene has CDR1 SGHRS and CDR2 YFSETQ.

The chain combines TRBV30 with TRBJ2-3, with 11 bases aligning to TRBD2. This CDR3 is built from 16 residues. Germline V lookup: CDR1 GTSNPN, CDR2 SVGIG (reference sequence). J lost 6 bases, V lost 4 bases, and 12 bases had no gene match. The CDR3 DNA follows: TGTGCCTGGACCCGACCGACTAGCGGGGCCCCGGATACGCAGTATTTT. Translation: CAWTRPTSGAPDTQYF.

V gene TRBV4-3 combines with J gene TRBJ2-1; D is undetermined. In germline, CDR1 is LGHNA, CDR2 YSLEER. The CDR3 runs to 14 residues. V gave up 0 bases and J gave up 8 bases, with 11 bases separating them. The CDR3 loop reads CASSQDKYFYEQFF. In DNA, the CDR3 is TGCGCCAGCAGCCAAGATAAGTACTTTTATGAGCAGTTCTTC.

This clone was recorded a few times. The chain couples TRBV5-4 to TRBJ2-2; D is undetermined. Trimming removed 3 bases at V and 2 bases at J, with 5 bases between. Germline V CDR1 and CDR2: SGHNT, YYREEE (reference sequence). The CDR3 is made up of 13 amino acids. The CDR3 is CASSSQNTGELFF. DNA for the CDR3: TGTGCCAGCAGCTCCCAAAACACCGGGGAGCTGTTTTTT.

The chain employs TRBV27 and TRBJ2-1; 9 positions match TRBD2. This CDR3 has 15 residues. With 6 bases clipped from V and 7 bases from J, the junction kept 10 bases outside the gene matches. In germline, CDR1 is MNHEY, CDR2 SMNVEV (reference sequence). This CDR3 reads CASSPIAGVGNEQFF. The CDR3 region has the DNA TGTGCCAGCAGCCCGATAGCGGGAGTAGGAAATGAGCAGTTCTTC.

This chain joins TRBV21-1 and TRBJ2-7; the table's D call, TRBD2, was not checked against the DNA. TRBV21-1 is recorded as a pseudogene. CDR3 length: 14 amino acids. This CDR3 is CASGGLASSYEQYF. CDR3 sequence (DNA): TGTGCCAGCGGGGGACTAGCGTCTTCCTACGAGCAGTACTTC.

The V gene is TRBV6-5, the J gene TRBJ2-2; the D gene is possibly TRBD1 (5 bases). Trimming shortened V by 5 bases and J by 4 bases, and 11 bases separated the two germline ends. The CDR3 runs to 14 residues. Germline V gives CDR1 MNHEY, CDR2 SVGAGI. The CDR3 is CASSPRRATGELFF. CDR3 sequence (DNA): TGTGCCAGCAGTCCTCGCAGGGCCACCGGGGAGCTGTTTTTT.

This chain joins TRBV27 and TRBJ2-1; TRBD2 agrees at 7 bases. Germline trimming cut 3 bases from V and 7 bases from J; bases unmatched to any gene: 9. The germline CDR1 and CDR2 sequences are MNHEY and SMNVEV (reference sequence). The CDR3 contains 15 residues. For the CDR3, the DNA is TGTGCCAGCAGTTTGGTACCGGGACTAATAAATGAGCAGTTCTTC. It is translated as CASSLVPGLINEQFF.

The chain couples TRBV7-2 to TRBJ2-5; 10 bases match TRBD2. Germline V gene data show CDR1 as SGHTA and CDR2 as FQGNSA. V shed 4 bases and J 2 bases; nucleotides not matched to a gene: 4. The CDR3 sequence is 15 residues long. CDR3 coding DNA: TGTGCCAGCAGCTCATCTAGCGGGGGTCAAGAGACCCAGTACTTC. It specifies CASSSSSGGQETQYF.

V usage is TRBV3-1 (or the pseudogene TRBV3-2) and J usage is TRBJ2-7; D gene uncertain. The CDR3 runs 14 residues. Trimming removed 1 base at V and 1 base at J, with 8 bases between. Germline values: CDR1 LGHDT, CDR2 YNNKEL (reference sequence). This CDR3 reads CASSQGAGSYEQYF. DNA of the CDR3: TGTGCCAGCAGCCAAGGGGCCGGATCCTACGAGCAGTACTTC.